This T cell receptor (beta chain) was found in a study of cytomegalovirus exposure and HLA in healthy donors. Findings of the study overall: It has been reported that TCR beta sequences accurately predicted the HLA-A and HLA-B alleles of most subjects.

The germline V gene has CDR1 LNHDA and CDR2 SQIVND (reference sequence). The CDR3 is 14 amino acids. V lost 7 bases, J lost 0 bases, and 10 bases lay in between. Concerning this clone: Its antigen is unknown.

The PCR had 60 Vbeta and 13 Jbeta primers. Assay used: immunoSEQ multiplex PCR; TCRdb lists only in-frame clones, some missing. The table shows some 140,000 clones, with roughly 77% occurring only once. The clonotype comes from a man younger than 45 in good health. The J gene is TRBJ1-5, the V gene TRBV19; D ambiguous. The sequencing input was PBMCs. CDR3 region: CASTPWASNQPQHF. As DNA, the CDR3 is TGTGCCAGTACCCCCTGGGCTAGCAATCAGCCCCAGCATTTT.